The 7 T cell receptor beta chains listed next were all sequenced from one sample in a study of tumor and adjacent non-tumor tissue in lung cancer. TCRbeta libraries were built with three rounds of nested PCR, modified from ARM-PCR. TCRdb used MiXCR to reprocess the multiplex PCR reads, holding one entry per CDR3 protein. The profile shows some 95,000 distinct CDR3 sequences, about 80% of them singletons. This sample's RNA came from whole unsorted tissue. More than 3 cm separated this lung sample from the edge of the tumor. The specimen sequenced was distant non-tumor lung tissue. These receptors were taken from a man between 60 and 75 years old with small cell lung cancer.

As to this clonotype: At one end the junction does not follow the germline gene, possibly because of a read error. The chain joins TRBV5-4 to TRBJ2-3; no clear D. This CDR3 is built from 15 residues. Germline V gene lookup returns CDR1 SGHNT and CDR2 YYREEE (reference sequence). The CDR3 loop reads CASSLERQGTDTQYF. In DNA, the CDR3 is TGTGCCAGCAGCTTGGAGAGACAAGGCACAGATACCCAGTATTTT.

Notes on this clonotype: Because the CDR3 is missing its conserved closing phenylalanine or tryptophan, this is likely a read error. V gene TRBV20-1 combines with J gene TRBJ2-7; 9 bases are a match to TRBD2. This CDR3 spans 15 amino acids. Germline values: CDR1 DFQATT, CDR2 SNEGSKA (reference sequence). The CDR3 here is CTAEPGTSRPYEQYI. The CDR3 bases are TGCACTGCTGAACCCGGGACTAGCAGGCCCTACGAGCAGTACATC.

To note about this clonotype: The DNA is omitted, as the CDR3 cannot be located on it reliably, and the CDR3 follows TCRdb's listing. This chain links TRBV12-3 or TRBV12-4 with TRBJ1-2; the D call of TRBD1 is as the table states it, not checked on the DNA. The CDR3 extends over 14 residues, inclusive of both ends. The CDR3 loop is CTSTTSGGVYGCTF.

The genes are TRBV11-2 and TRBJ2-7, with 8 bases matching TRBD2. The CDR3 has 14 amino acids. CDR1 and CDR2 from the germline V gene are SGHAT and FQNNGV. Here the CDR3 DNA reads TGTGTCAACAGCATGGGACTAGGAGGCTACGAGCAGTACGTC. Protein: CVNSMGLGGYEQYV.

CDR3 in DNA: TGCAGCGTACCCTCTGGGGGGGACAATGAGCAGTTCTTC. Protein: CSVPSGGDNEQFF. This chain joins TRBV29-1 and TRBJ2-1; 7 nucleotides align to TRBD2. This CDR3 has 13 residues. Trimming removed 6 bases from V and 5 bases from J; junction bases left unmatched: 7. The V gene's germline CDR1 is SQVTM and CDR2 ANQGSEA.

The gene calls are TRBV11-1 and TRBJ2-1; TRBD2 is a possible D gene (6 bases). From germline, CDR1 is SGHAT and CDR2 FQDESV (reference sequence). CDR3 size: 15 residues. The CDR3: CATSLRRGFYNEQFF. The DNA for the CDR3 is TGTGCAACCAGCTTACGCCGGGGGTTCTACAATGAGCAGTTCTTC.

By share, this clonotype counts as medium-sized. This chain joins TRBV12-3 or TRBV12-4 and TRBJ1-2; 9 bases align to TRBD1. CDR3 size: 14 residues. V was clipped by 3 bases and J by 8 bases; unmatched bases: 7. The CDR3 DNA follows: TGTGCCAGCAGTTTCTCCAGGACAGGGGAAGGCTACACCTTC. Residues: CASSFSRTGEGYTF.